The 4 T cell receptor beta chains below were found in one sample sequenced in a study of cytomegalovirus exposure and HLA in healthy donors. It was with 60 Vbeta and 13 Jbeta primers that the PCR ran. Here immunoSEQ multiplex PCR was the method, and the copy in TCRdb shows in-frame clones only, minus some. The data show roughly 99,000 clones, more than 65% seen once. Sequences were obtained from PBMCs. All receptors come from a man aged 30 to 39 in good health and CMV-seronegative.

This rearrangement joins TRBV7-8 to TRBJ1-5, with 7 bases fitting TRBD1. The CDR3 extends over 16 amino acids. Germline-derived CDR1 and CDR2 are SGHVS and FQNEAQ. V shed 4 bases and J 1 base; nucleotides not matched to a gene: 7. The chain's CDR3 is CASSSSGQMSNQPQHF. The CDR3 DNA follows: TGTGCCAGCAGCTCGTCGGGACAGATGAGCAATCAGCCCCAGCATTTT.

This clone occurred a few times. This chain uses TRBV4-1 with TRBJ1-3; no firm D call. V lost 6 bases and J lost 3, with 9 bases in between. The germline gives CDR1 MGHRA, CDR2 YSYEKL. The CDR3 is 13 residues long. The CDR3 region has the DNA TGCGCCAGCAGTCTCGGAGATGGAAACACCATATATTTT. Its translation: CASSLGDGNTIYF.

CDR3 sequence (DNA): TGTGCCAGCAGAACGACTAGCCAAGAGACCCAGTACTTC. This gives the protein CASRTTSQETQYF. V and J are TRBV6-5 and TRBJ2-5; D possibly corresponds to TRBD2 (6 bases). This CDR3 is 13 amino acids long. The germline gives CDR1 MNHEY, CDR2 SVGAGI. Trimming removed 6 bases at V and 1 base at J, with 9 bases between.

This chain links TRBV11-2 with TRBJ1-3; no reliable D call. Germline lookup yields CDR1 SGHAT and CDR2 FQNNGV. V was pared by 3 bases and J by 4 bases, with 10 bases between. There are 14 residues in the CDR3. The CDR3 spells CASSLAGGGNTIYF. In DNA form, the CDR3 reads TGTGCCAGCAGCTTGGCGGGAGGCGGAAACACCATATATTTT.